The entry below describes one T cell receptor beta chain. This entry comes from a study of shared T cell receptors in the human thymus. Profiled with immunoSEQ multiplex PCR; TCRdb holds only in-frame clones, not every one. The data show roughly 550,000 clones, about 84% seen once. This same sample was also part of a study on human thymus T cells. From that report: During corrective heart surgery, resections were taken, and the thymus tissue came from them. Apparent bias marked the V and J gene usage of thymic and blood repertoires.

This clonotype was obtained from a boy in the first two years of life with a congenital heart defect. Material for sequencing was thymocytes.

The CDR3 protein is CASSQDKEVGRHSYNEQFF. CDR3 in DNA: TGCGCCAGCAGCCAAGATAAGGAAGTAGGCCGACATTCTTACAATGAGCAGTTCTTC. This chain connects TRBV4-1 to TRBJ2-1; no firm D call. This CDR3 is built from 19 residues. V was clipped by 0 bases and J by 4 bases, with 22 bases between them. The germline V gene encodes CDR1 MGHRA and CDR2 YSYEKL.